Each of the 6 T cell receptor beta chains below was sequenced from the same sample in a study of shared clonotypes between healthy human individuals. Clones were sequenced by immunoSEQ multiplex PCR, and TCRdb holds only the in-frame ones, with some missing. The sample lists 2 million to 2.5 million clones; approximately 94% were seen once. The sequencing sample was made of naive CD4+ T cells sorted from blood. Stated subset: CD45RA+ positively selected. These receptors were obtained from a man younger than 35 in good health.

CDR3 DNA: TGTGCCAGCAGTGAAGGACAGGGGCGCCCCTACGAGCAGTACTTC. Protein product: CASSEGQGRPYEQYF. This chain connects TRBV2 to TRBJ2-7, with 8 bases lining up with TRBD1. This CDR3 region has 15 residues. Trimming at V came to 1 base and at J to 2 bases, leaving 4 bases not matched to a gene. Germline values: CDR1 SNHLY, CDR2 FYNNEI.

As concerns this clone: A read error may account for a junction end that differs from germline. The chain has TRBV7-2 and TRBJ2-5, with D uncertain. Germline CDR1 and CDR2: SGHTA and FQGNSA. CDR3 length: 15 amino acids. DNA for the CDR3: TGTGCCAGCAGCTCCGGGCTCAGTTCCAAAGACACCCAGTACTTC. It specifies CASSSGLSSKDTQYF.

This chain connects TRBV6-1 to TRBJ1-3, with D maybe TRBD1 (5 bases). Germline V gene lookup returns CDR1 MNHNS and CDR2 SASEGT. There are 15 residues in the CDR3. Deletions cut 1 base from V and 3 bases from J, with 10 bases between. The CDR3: CASSEEEGYGNTIYF. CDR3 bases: TGTGCCAGCAGTGAAGAGGAGGGGTATGGAAACACCATATATTTT.

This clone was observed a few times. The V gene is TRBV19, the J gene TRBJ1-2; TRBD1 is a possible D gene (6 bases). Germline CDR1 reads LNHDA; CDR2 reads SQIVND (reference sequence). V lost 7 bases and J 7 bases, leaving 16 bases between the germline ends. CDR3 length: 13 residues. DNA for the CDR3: TGTGCCAGTAAGGGCACAGGGAGAGCTGGCTACACCTTC. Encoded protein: CASKGTGRAGYTF.

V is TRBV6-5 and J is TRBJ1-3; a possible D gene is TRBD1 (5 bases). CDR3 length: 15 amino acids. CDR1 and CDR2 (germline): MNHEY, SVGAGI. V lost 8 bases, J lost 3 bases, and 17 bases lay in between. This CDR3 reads CASSRESGVGNTIYF. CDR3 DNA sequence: TGTGCCAGCTCAAGAGAGTCGGGGGTTGGAAACACCATATATTTT.

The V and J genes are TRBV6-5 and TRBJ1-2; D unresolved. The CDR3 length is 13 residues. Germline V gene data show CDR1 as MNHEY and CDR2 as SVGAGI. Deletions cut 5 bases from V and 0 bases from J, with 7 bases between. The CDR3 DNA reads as TGTGCCAGCAGTGAGACCCCTAACTATGGCTACACCTTC. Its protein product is CASSETPNYGYTF.